This entry lists 32 T cell receptor beta chains sequenced from one sample in a study of blood T cell repertoires in COVID-19. This table comes from immunoSEQ multiplex PCR, and its TCRdb copy is limited to in-frame clones, with some not included. This table holds tens of thousands of clones, about 72% found once. Sequencing used peripheral blood. The receptors were sampled from a woman older than 75 with acute or convalescent COVID-19.

This sequence joins TRBV2 and TRBJ1-5, with D uncertain. The V end was cut by 6 bases, the J end by 0 bases, with 15 bases between. Germline CDR1 reads SNHLY; CDR2 reads FYNNEI. The CDR3 is 16 amino acids. This chain's CDR3 is CASRGVASLSNQPQHF. CDR3 nucleotide sequence: TGTGCCAGCAGGGGAGTAGCTAGCCTTAGCAATCAGCCCCAGCATTTT. Full variable domain (remainder filled in from reference TRBV2 and TRBJ1-5): EPEVTQTPSHQVTQMGQEVILRCVPISNHLYFYWYRQILGQKVEFLVSFYNNEISEKSEIFDDQFSVERPDGSNFTLKIRSTKLEDSAMYFCASRGVASLSNQPQHFGDGTRLSIL.

This clone occurred a few times. V is TRBV2 and J is TRBJ1-2; D possibly corresponds to TRBD1 (6 bases). V shed 4 bases and J shed 8 bases, with 17 bases lying between them. Per the germline V gene, CDR1 is SNHLY and CDR2 is FYNNEI. The CDR3 totals 14 residues. In DNA form, the CDR3 reads TGTGCCAGCAGTGCCGACAGGCTACTCTGGGGCTACACCTTC. Translating it yields CASSADRLLWGYTF.

The rearrangement joins TRBV5-1 to TRBJ1-2; 8 positions agree with TRBD1. CDR3 size: 14 residues. Germline V gene lookup returns CDR1 SGHRS and CDR2 YFSETQ. V was clipped by 2 bases and J by 6 bases; unmatched bases: 6. The CDR3 here is CASSFRGRDDGYTF. DNA of the CDR3: TGCGCCAGCAGCTTCAGGGGGCGGGATGATGGCTACACCTTC.

The genes are TRBV24-1 and TRBJ1-2; D call uncertain. CDR3 length: 12 residues. Trimming took off 3 bases at V and 7 bases at J, with 8 bases between the two ends. Germline assignment: CDR1 KGHDR and CDR2 SFDVKD. CDR3 in DNA: TGTGCCACCAGTGATGAGGGCAGTGGCTACACCTTC. Amino acid sequence: CATSDEGSGYTF.

The rearrangement joins TRBV2 to TRBJ2-3, with TRBD2 matching 7 bases. The CDR3 sequence is 15 residues long. Germline CDR1 SNHLY, CDR2 FYNNEI. The ends lost 6 bases at V and 5 bases at J; junction bases unmatched: 11. The CDR3 DNA reads TGTGCCAGCAGGACCCCGAAGGTAGCGGGAGATACGCAGTATTTT. The encoded protein is CASRTPKVAGDTQYF.

This chain links TRBV19 with TRBJ1-5, with D maybe TRBD1 (5 bases). Germline assignment: CDR1 LNHDA and CDR2 SQIVND (reference sequence). This CDR3 has 15 amino acids. V gave up 4 bases and J gave up 4 bases, with 14 bases separating them. CDR3 loop: CASSTGDGLNQPQHF. Written as DNA, the CDR3 is TGTGCCAGTAGTACGGGGGACGGCTTAAATCAGCCCCAGCATTTT.

The chain recombines TRBV15 with TRBJ2-3; 9 bases line up with TRBD2. Germline V gene data show CDR1 as LNHNV and CDR2 as YYDKDF (reference sequence). V gave up 1 base and J gave up 7 bases; unmatched junction bases: 15. The CDR3 covers 18 residues. CDR3 DNA sequence: TGTGCCACCAGCAGAGTAAATGGCGGGAGGGGAGGGGGAAATACGCAGTATTTT. This codes for CATSRVNGGRGGGNTQYF.

This clone was seen more than once but under ten times. The V and J genes are TRBV3-1 (or the pseudogene TRBV3-2) and TRBJ2-7; TRBD2 matches 7 bases. Trimming took 4 bases from V and 4 from J; bases not matched to a gene: 7. The V gene's germline CDR1 is LGHDT and CDR2 YNNKEL (reference sequence). This CDR3 has 14 amino acids. CDR3 protein: CASSRTRGGYEQYF. The CDR3 DNA sequence: TGTGCCAGCAGCCGCACTCGCGGGGGTTACGAGCAGTACTTC.

The genes are TRBV9 and TRBJ2-7; 8 bases fit TRBD2. In germline, CDR1 is SGDLS, CDR2 YYNGEE. CDR3 length: 15 residues. Unmatched junction bases numbered 7, after V lost 4 bases and J lost 1 base. DNA of the CDR3: TGTGCCAGCAGCCCGCGGAGCGGGAGATCCTACGAGCAGTACTTC. Its translation is CASSPRSGRSYEQYF.

The rearrangement uses TRBV24-1 and TRBJ1-1; possibly TRBD1 for D (5 bases). Between the trimmed V and J ends, which lost 2 bases and 1 base, there was a span of 13 bases. CDR1 KGHDR and CDR2 SFDVKD come from the germline V gene. The length of the CDR3 is 16 residues. The CDR3 spells CATSDSGQGKNTEAFF. CDR3 nucleotides: TGTGCCACCAGTGATTCCGGCCAGGGCAAGAACACTGAAGCTTTCTTT.

This chain connects TRBV11-3 to TRBJ1-3; D may be TRBD1 (5 bases). The CDR3 has 15 amino acids. In germline, CDR1 is SGHNT, CDR2 YENEEA. V was shortened by 5 bases and J by 0 bases, with 11 bases between the two germline ends. CDR3: CASSPGHSSGNTIYF. CDR3 DNA sequence: TGTGCCAGCAGCCCCGGACACAGCTCTGGAAACACCATATATTTT.

The gene calls are TRBV5-1 and TRBJ2-3; TRBD2 aligns across 10 bases. The CDR3 extends over 15 amino acids. Germline V gene lookup returns CDR1 SGHRS and CDR2 YFSETQ. V lost 5 bases to trimming and J lost 2 bases; unmatched junction nucleotides: 5. This CDR3 reads CASRAGLATTDTQYF. As DNA, the CDR3 is TGCGCCAGCAGGGCGGGACTAGCGACCACAGATACGCAGTATTTT.

This chain uses TRBV30 with TRBJ2-1, with a tentative D call TRBD1 (6 bases). Germline V lookup: CDR1 GTSNPN, CDR2 SVGIG (reference sequence). The CDR3 is 14 residues long. Deletions cut 3 bases from V and 7 bases from J, with 16 bases between. CDR3 loop: CAWRPGHQWNEQFF. CDR3 coding DNA: TGTGCCTGGAGACCGGGACACCAGTGGAATGAGCAGTTCTTC. Complete variable domain (other parts from reference TRBV30 and TRBJ2-1): SQTIHQWPATLVQPVGSPLSLECTVEGTSNPNLYWYRQAAGRGLQLLFYSVGIGQISSEVPQNLSASRPQDRQFILSSKKLLLSDSGFYLCAWRPGHQWNEQFFGPGTRLTVL.

This chain connects TRBV18 to TRBJ2-3; 7 bases are a match to TRBD2. CDR3 length: 18 residues. V trimming: 1 base; J trimming: 0 bases; junction bases outside the gene matches: 10. Germline V lookup: CDR1 KGHSH, CDR2 LQKENI. The CDR3 nucleotides are TGTGCCAGCTCACCACTAGGGACTACTACCATCAGCACAGATACGCAGTATTTT. The encoded protein is CASSPLGTTTISTDTQYF.

The rearrangement links TRBV2 to TRBJ2-3; unclear D gene. The germline gives CDR1 SNHLY, CDR2 FYNNEI. With 4 bases removed from V and 6 bases from J, the gap between germline ends came to 8 bases. The CDR3 sequence is 12 residues long. The CDR3 DNA is TGTGCCAGCAGTGTCTACGGGGATACGCAGTATTTT. This encodes CASSVYGDTQYF.

The chain couples TRBV9 to TRBJ2-1; 9 bases fit TRBD1. The CDR3 contains 15 residues. With 0 bases clipped from V and 5 bases from J, the junction kept 3 bases outside the gene matches. The V gene's germline CDR1 is SGDLS and CDR2 YYNGEE. CDR3 sequence (DNA): TGTGCCAGCAGCGTAGGGGACAGGGCCCACAATGAGCAGTTCTTC. Amino acid sequence: CASSVGDRAHNEQFF.

This rearrangement joins TRBV5-1 to TRBJ2-1; 11 bases are shared with TRBD1. With 5 bases clipped from V and 4 bases from J, the junction kept 5 bases outside the gene matches. Germline V lookup: CDR1 SGHRS, CDR2 YFSETQ. This CDR3 is built from 15 residues. The CDR3 is CASRSGQGAYNEQFF. In DNA, the CDR3 is TGCGCCAGCAGATCCGGACAGGGGGCGTACAATGAGCAGTTCTTC.

V gene TRBV29-1 combines with J gene TRBJ1-1; 9 nucleotides align to TRBD1. V was clipped by 3 bases and J by 9 bases; unmatched bases: 8. CDR3 size: 13 residues. Per germline, CDR1 SQVTM and CDR2 ANQGSEA. The CDR3 reads CSVESGTGPQAFF. The DNA of the CDR3 is TGCAGCGTTGAGAGCGGGACAGGGCCCCAAGCTTTCTTT.

The rearrangement uses TRBV18 and TRBJ2-3; D might be TRBD2 (6 bases). The CDR3 has 12 amino acids. V gave up 2 bases and J gave up 6 bases, with 6 bases separating them. The germline V gene encodes CDR1 KGHSH and CDR2 LQKENI. In DNA, the CDR3 is TGTGCCAGCTCACCAGCGGGGGATACGCAGTATTTT. Translating it yields CASSPAGDTQYF.

V and J are TRBV2 and TRBJ1-4; 7 bases line up with TRBD1. CDR1 and CDR2 from the germline V gene are SNHLY and FYNNEI. J was trimmed by 8 bases and V by 7 bases; bases with no gene match: 13. The CDR3 extends over 15 amino acids. The DNA for the CDR3 is TGTGCCAGCACCCCCAAACCGACAGGGCGCGAAAAACTGTTTTTT. Protein: CASTPKPTGREKLFF.

V is TRBV5-4 and J is TRBJ2-3, with D tentatively TRBD1 (6 bases). The germline gives CDR1 SGHNT, CDR2 YYREEE (reference sequence). The V end lost 5 bases, the J end lost 1 base, and 17 bases lay between the germline ends. CDR3 length: 16 residues. In DNA, the CDR3 is TGTGCCAGCAGATTTGAGGCCGAGGGGGGCACAGATACGCAGTATTTT. This encodes CASRFEAEGGTDTQYF.

This clone was observed once. The chain carries TRBV30 and TRBJ1-2, with D maybe TRBD1 (6 bases). This CDR3 spans 16 amino acids. Trimming cost V 2 bases and J 1 base, with 17 bases left between them. CDR1 and CDR2 from the germline V gene are GTSNPN and SVGIG (reference sequence). The CDR3: CAWSSPGTLFNYGYTF. CDR3 DNA: TGTGCCTGGAGTTCGCCCGGGACACTGTTTAACTATGGCTACACCTTC.

The chain employs TRBV29-1 and TRBJ2-1, with 8 nucleotides matching TRBD1. CDR1 and CDR2 from the germline V gene are SQVTM and ANQGSEA. This CDR3 has 14 amino acids. With 3 bases clipped from V and 5 bases from J, the junction kept 6 bases outside the gene matches. For the CDR3, the DNA is TGCAGCGTTGATGACAGGGGCCTCCACAATGAGCAGTTCTTC. It is translated as CSVDDRGLHNEQFF.

This clone occurred many times. This chain links TRBV6-5 with TRBJ1-3, with D possibly TRBD1 on 6 matching bases. The CDR3 sequence is 16 residues long. V was trimmed by 2 bases and J by 2 bases, leaving 13 bases between them. Germline V gene lookup returns CDR1 MNHEY and CDR2 SVGAGI. CDR3 amino acids: CASSYNLQGPGNTIYF. The CDR3 nucleotides are TGTGCCAGCAGTTACAATCTACAGGGCCCTGGAAACACCATATATTTT.

The chain uses TRBV4-1 and TRBJ2-7; 12 bases fit TRBD2. Trimming took 2 bases from V and 0 from J; bases not matched to a gene: 2. CDR3 size: 16 residues. CDR1 is MGHRA and CDR2 is YSYEKL in the germline V gene. The chain's CDR3 is CASSQTSGGSSYEQYF. CDR3 DNA sequence: TGCGCCAGCAGCCAAACTAGCGGGGGGAGCTCCTACGAGCAGTACTTC.

The table lists this clone with a few counts. The chain employs TRBV9 and TRBJ1-3, with D unclear. V shed 4 bases and J shed 6 bases, with 11 bases lying between them. The CDR3 covers 13 residues. Germline loops: CDR1 SGDLS, CDR2 YYNGEE. The CDR3 DNA is TGTGCCAGCAGCCAAAACCTGGCAAACACCATATATTTT. It yields the protein CASSQNLANTIYF.

This chain connects TRBV28 to TRBJ2-3, with TRBD2 matching 7 bases. Trimming took 4 bases from V and 1 from J; bases not matched to a gene: 2. CDR3 length: 14 residues. CDR1 MDHEN and CDR2 SYDVKM come from the germline V gene. CDR3 sequence (DNA): TGTGCCAGCAGTTCTCGGGAGGGCACAGATACGCAGTATTTT. Amino acid sequence: CASSSREGTDTQYF.

This rearrangement joins TRBV28 to TRBJ1-6, with D unclear. The germline CDR1 and CDR2 sequences are MDHEN and SYDVKM. The CDR3 covers 13 residues. V was shortened by 1 base and J by 18 bases, with 16 bases between the two germline ends. The chain's CDR3 is CASSLLDWRETHF. CDR3 coding DNA: TGTGCCAGCAGTTTATTGGATTGGCGGGAAACCCACTTT.

This clone was detected a few times. This chain links TRBV2 with TRBJ2-1, with 7 bases fitting TRBD2. Germline V gene lookup returns CDR1 SNHLY and CDR2 FYNNEI. After removal of 0 bases from V and 15 bases from J, the junction contained 11 bases not matched to a gene. The CDR3 runs 14 residues. CDR3 in DNA: TGTGCCAGCAGTGAAGCGACCTCGGCGGGAGTGGTGTTCTTC. Encoded protein: CASSEATSAGVVFF.

The rearrangement uses TRBV6-5 and TRBJ2-7; possibly TRBD2 for D (6 bases). CDR1 and CDR2 (germline): MNHEY, SVGAGI. This CDR3 contains 14 residues. V was clipped by 9 bases and J by 3 bases, with 18 bases between them. The CDR3 loop reads CASTNTGRGYEQYF. DNA of the CDR3: TGTGCCAGTACGAACACCGGGAGAGGCTACGAGCAGTACTTC.

This chain connects TRBV11-2 to TRBJ2-5; TRBD2 agrees at 11 bases. The CDR3 runs to 16 residues. Germline V CDR1 and CDR2: SGHAT, FQNNGV. With V trimmed by 4 bases and J by 5 bases, 9 bases remained unmatched. The CDR3 loop is CASSWLAGGEEETQYF. The CDR3 DNA reads as TGTGCCAGCAGCTGGCTAGCGGGAGGTGAGGAGGAGACCCAGTACTTC. Full variable domain (rest looked up from reference TRBV11-2 and TRBJ2-5): EAGVAQSPRYKIIEKRQSVAFWCNPISGHATLYWYQQILGQGPKLLIQFQNNGVVDDSQLPKDRFSAERLKGVDSTLKIQPAKLEDSAVYLCASSWLAGGEEETQYFGPGTRLLVL.

J is TRBJ1-4 and V is TRBV11-3; D possibly corresponds to TRBD1 (5 bases). This CDR3 contains 13 residues. Germline V gene lookup returns CDR1 SGHNT and CDR2 YENEEA. With 5 bases removed from V and 8 bases from J, the gap between germline ends came to 12 bases. CDR3 residues: CASSPSGGEKLFF. In DNA form, the CDR3 reads TGTGCCAGCAGCCCGAGCGGGGGAGAAAAACTGTTTTTT.